The 8 T cell receptor beta chains listed next were all sequenced from one sample in a study of patients and donors after allogeneic stem cell transplantation. TCRdb used MiXCR to reprocess the RT-PCR reads, holding one entry per CDR3 protein. The sample gives hundreds of thousands of distinct CDR3 sequences, roughly 17% of which show up once; 6.5% to 7.5% is in the top ten. What was sequenced was blood, either unsorted or a sorted T cell fraction (not recorded which). The receptors originated from a human donor who was either an allogeneic HSCT recipient or a stem cell or donor lymphocyte infusion donor (not recorded which). It is not recorded whose cells these are; they may come from a transplant donor.

This clonotype turned up a few times. The chain uses TRBV11-1 and TRBJ2-1, with 9 bases identical to TRBD2. The length of the CDR3 is 18 residues. The germline V gene encodes CDR1 SGHAT and CDR2 FQDESV (reference sequence). After removal of 0 bases from V and 5 bases from J, the junction contained 11 bases not matched to a gene. The CDR3 region is CASSLAPPLAGIDNEQFF. The CDR3 DNA sequence: TGTGCCAGCAGCTTAGCTCCCCCTCTAGCGGGGATCGACAATGAGCAGTTCTTC.

This chain joins TRBV29-1 and TRBJ1-2; 12 nucleotides agree with TRBD1. CDR1 is SQVTM, CDR2 ANQGSEA, per germline. CDR3 size: 13 residues. The ends lost 7 bases at V and 8 bases at J; junction bases unmatched: 8. The CDR3 DNA follows: TGCAGCGGGGGGACAGGGGGCTCGGGCGGCTACACCTTC. Protein: CSGGTGGSGGYTF.

This clonotype has at least ten counts. The J gene is TRBJ2-6, the V gene TRBV12-3 or TRBV12-4; tentative D call: TRBD1 (6 bases). Between the trimmed V and J ends, which lost 8 bases and 2 bases, there was a span of 22 bases. CDR3 length: 18 residues. The CDR3 DNA reads TGTGCCAGCCCCAGGGGCCATAGTGGCGGAGCTGGGGCCAACGTCCTGACTTTC. It codes for CASPRGHSGGAGANVLTF.

This clonotype came up a few times. This chain joins TRBV4-3 and TRBJ1-1, with D unresolved. Trimming took 1 base from V and 0 from J, leaving 12 bases between them. Germline V gene data show CDR1 as LGHNA and CDR2 as YSLEER. The CDR3 runs 16 residues. The CDR3 DNA reads TGCGCCAGCAGCCAAGTGCCAGCCACCATGAACACTGAAGCTTTCTTT. The encoded protein is CASSQVPATMNTEAFF.

This clonotype was counted ten times or more. This sequence joins TRBV5-1 and TRBJ2-2; 7 bases line up with TRBD2. V was pared by 1 base and J by 8 bases, with 8 bases of the junction left unmatched. This CDR3 has 15 residues. Germline-derived CDR1 and CDR2 are SGHRS and YFSETQ. CDR3 in amino acids: CASSLKTGGPGELFF. The CDR3 coding sequence is TGCGCCAGCAGCTTGAAAACGGGAGGTCCGGGGGAGCTGTTTTTT.

This clonotype was seen repeatedly, ten times or more. The chain has TRBV7-3 and TRBJ1-1; D is undetermined. Germline CDR1 and CDR2: SGHTA and FQGTGA. V gave up 4 bases and J gave up 7 bases, with 10 bases separating them. The CDR3 is 12 residues long. CDR3 bases: TGTGCCAGCAGCTCTCCCGGCGGTGAAGCTTTCTTT. This encodes CASSSPGGEAFF.

This clonotype was observed a few times. The gene calls are TRBV4-3 and TRBJ2-7; 10 bases agree with TRBD1. The germline gives CDR1 LGHNA, CDR2 YSLEER. The V segment lost 0 bases and the J segment 3 bases; nucleotides outside the gene matches: 2. This CDR3 comprises 15 residues. Here the CDR3 reads CASSQDRDRGYEQYF. DNA of the CDR3: TGCGCCAGCAGCCAAGATCGGGACAGGGGCTACGAGCAGTACTTC.

J is TRBJ2-7 and V is TRBV5-1; 7 positions agree with TRBD1. This CDR3 is 14 amino acids long. Germline loops: CDR1 SGHRS, CDR2 YFSETQ. J gave up 2 bases and V 4 bases, and 6 bases lay outside the gene matches. The CDR3 DNA sequence: TGCGCCAGCAGCCTCCGGGACAGCCCCTACGAGCAGTACTTC. As protein: CASSLRDSPYEQYF.